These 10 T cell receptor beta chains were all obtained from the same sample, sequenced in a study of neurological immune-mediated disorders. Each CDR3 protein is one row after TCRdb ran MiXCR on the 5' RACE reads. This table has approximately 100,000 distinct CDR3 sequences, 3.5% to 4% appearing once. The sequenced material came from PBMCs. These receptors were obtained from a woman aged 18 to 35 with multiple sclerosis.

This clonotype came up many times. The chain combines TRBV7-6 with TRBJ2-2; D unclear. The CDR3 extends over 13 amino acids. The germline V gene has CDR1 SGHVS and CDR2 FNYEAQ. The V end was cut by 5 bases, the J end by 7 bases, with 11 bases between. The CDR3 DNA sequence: TGTGCCAGCAGCACCCGGAGAGGCGGGGAGCTGTTTTTT. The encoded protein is CASSTRRGGELFF.

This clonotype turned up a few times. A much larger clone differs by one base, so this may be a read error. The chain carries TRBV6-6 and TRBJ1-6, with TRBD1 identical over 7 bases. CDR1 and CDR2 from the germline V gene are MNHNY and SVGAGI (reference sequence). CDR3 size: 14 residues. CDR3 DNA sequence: TGTGCCAGCAGTTACACAGGGGTGAATTCACCCCTCAACTTT. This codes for CASSYTGVNSPLNF.

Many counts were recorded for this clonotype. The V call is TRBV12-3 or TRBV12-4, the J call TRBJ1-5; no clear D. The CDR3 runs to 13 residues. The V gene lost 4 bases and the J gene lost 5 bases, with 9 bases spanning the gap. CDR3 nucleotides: TGTGCCAGCAGTTACGTCGGGTATCAGCCCCAGCATTTT. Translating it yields CASSYVGYQPQHF.

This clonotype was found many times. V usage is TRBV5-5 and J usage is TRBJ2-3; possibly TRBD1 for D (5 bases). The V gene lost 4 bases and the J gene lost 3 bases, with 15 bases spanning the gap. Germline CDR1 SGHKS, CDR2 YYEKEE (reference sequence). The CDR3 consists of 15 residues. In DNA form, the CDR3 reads TGTGCCAGCAGCCATGAAAGGGGATGGACAGATACGCAGTATTTT. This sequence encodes CASSHERGWTDTQYF.

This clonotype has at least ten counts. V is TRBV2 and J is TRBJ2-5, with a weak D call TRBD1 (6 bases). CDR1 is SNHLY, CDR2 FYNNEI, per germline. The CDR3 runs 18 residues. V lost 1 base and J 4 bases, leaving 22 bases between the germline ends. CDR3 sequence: CASSEGGRGPMLGETQYF. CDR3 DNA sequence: TGTGCCAGCAGTGAAGGGGGCAGGGGACCTATGTTGGGAGAGACCCAGTACTTC.

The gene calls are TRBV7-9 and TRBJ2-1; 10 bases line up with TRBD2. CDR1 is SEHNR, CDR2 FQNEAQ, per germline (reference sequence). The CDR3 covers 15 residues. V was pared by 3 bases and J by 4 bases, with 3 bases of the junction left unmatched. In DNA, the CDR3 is TGTGCCAGCAGCTTTCCTAGCGGGGGTTACAATGAGCAGTTCTTC. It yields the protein CASSFPSGGYNEQFF.

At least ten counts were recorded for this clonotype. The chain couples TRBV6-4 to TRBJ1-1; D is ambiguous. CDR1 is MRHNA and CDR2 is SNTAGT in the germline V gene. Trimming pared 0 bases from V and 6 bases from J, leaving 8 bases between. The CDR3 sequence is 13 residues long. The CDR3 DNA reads TGTGCCAGCAGTGACTCGGAGTCCTCTGAAGCTTTCTTT. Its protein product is CASSDSESSEAFF.

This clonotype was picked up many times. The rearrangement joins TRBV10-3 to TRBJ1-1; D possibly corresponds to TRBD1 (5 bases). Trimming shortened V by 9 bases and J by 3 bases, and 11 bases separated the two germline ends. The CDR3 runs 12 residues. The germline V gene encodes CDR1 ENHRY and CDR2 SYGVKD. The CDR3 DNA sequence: TGTGCCATGCACGGGACGGACACTGAAGCTTTCTTT. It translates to CAMHGTDTEAFF.

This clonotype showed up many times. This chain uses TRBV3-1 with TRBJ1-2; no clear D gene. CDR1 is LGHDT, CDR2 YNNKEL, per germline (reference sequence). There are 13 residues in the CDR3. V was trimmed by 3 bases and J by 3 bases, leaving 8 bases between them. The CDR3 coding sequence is TGTGCCAGCAGCCATATTACAGACTATGGCTACACCTTC. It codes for CASSHITDYGYTF.

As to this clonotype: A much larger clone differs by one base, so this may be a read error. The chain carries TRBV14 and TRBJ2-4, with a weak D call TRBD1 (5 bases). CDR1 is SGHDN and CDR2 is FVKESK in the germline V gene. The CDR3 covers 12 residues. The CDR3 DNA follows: TGTGCCAGCGGAAGGACAAAAAAAATTCAGTACTTC. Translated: CASGRTKKIQYF.